Listed below are T cell receptor beta chains from one sample, sequenced in a study of early T cells in non-severe SARS-CoV-2 infection. TCRdb re-analysed the 5' RACE reads in MiXCR, keeping a single row per CDR3 protein. The data contain some 57,000 distinct CDR3 sequences, approximately 5.6% of them seen just once; the ten biggest clones take up about 7%. Sequenced material: whole blood. The source is an adult who was a healthcare worker with PCR-confirmed SARS-CoV-2 infection or an uninfected control (not recorded which). CDR3s include the opening cysteine and the closing phenylalanine or tryptophan.

V	J	CDR3
TRBV5-4	TRBJ2-5	CASSSGSEETQYF
TRBV7-2	TRBJ1-2	CASSWTGNGDYGYTF
TRBV6-5	TRBJ1-1	CASSYWGDGGTFEAFF
TRBV12-3/TRBV12-4	TRBJ2-7	CASSLAEVKKSYEQYF
TRBV20-1	TRBJ2-1	CSATPSGANEQFF
TRBV29-1	TRBJ1-2	CSARGQTNYGYTF
TRBV20-1	TRBJ1-4	CSARVAGGNEKLFF
TRBV11-2	TRBJ2-5	CASSLGTGETQYF
TRBV29-1	TRBJ1-5	CSAGTGVNQPQHF
TRBV20-1	TRBJ2-1	CSARDSGNEQFF
TRBV20-1	TRBJ1-1	CGFGGYTEAFF
TRBV6-5	TRBJ2-7	CASSYGGLAGYEQYF
TRBV20-1	TRBJ1-3	CSAFGTGAENTIYF
TRBV4-1	TRBJ2-2	CASSSIAGGPTGELFF
TRBV19	TRBJ2-6	CASSIRETGANVLTF
TRBV5-1	TRBJ2-7	CASSLPSQTYEQYF
TRBV7-3	TRBJ2-2	CASRTTSATGELFF
TRBV6-1	TRBJ2-7	CASSVSGQGGYEQYF
TRBV20-1	TRBJ1-1	CSAREDGRFGTEAFF
TRBV29-1	TRBJ2-3	CSVDSALSSTDTQYF
TRBV2	TRBJ1-1	CASTAQGGTEAFF
TRBV3-1	TRBJ1-5	CASSQAGLTQPQHF
TRBV7-9	TRBJ1-4	CASSPGANEKLFF
TRBV18	TRBJ2-7	CASSSTSGVSYEQYF
TRBV20-1	TRBJ1-1	CSAREPGQNTEAFF
TRBV5-4	TRBJ2-5	CASRSGTSGGAETQYF
TRBV6-2/TRBV6-3	TRBJ2-7	CASRPSGGPYEQYF
TRBV19	TRBJ2-5	CASSGEALRETQYF
TRBV12-3/TRBV12-4	TRBJ1-1	CASSLTGAVTEAFF
TRBV3-1	TRBJ2-3	CASSQGSRRAGNTDTQYF
TRBV7-2	TRBJ2-1	CASSPNLPGKQFF
TRBV6-5	TRBJ1-2	CASTEIGDYGYTF
TRBV7-9	TRBJ2-3	CASSLARKDTQYF